One sample yielded the 5 T cell receptor beta chains listed below, sequenced in a study of blood T cell repertoires in COVID-19. The data were produced by immunoSEQ multiplex PCR, yet TCRdb's version contains in-frame clones alone and is incomplete. The repertoire holds about 170,000 clones, with 70% to 85% as singletons. Sequencing was carried out using peripheral blood. Source of these receptors: a woman in her forties with COVID-19, enrolled during active disease.

The chain joins TRBV7-9 to TRBJ2-2, with 7 bases identical to TRBD1. V lost 3 bases to trimming and J lost 0 bases; unmatched junction nucleotides: 1. Germline V gene data show CDR1 as SEHNR and CDR2 as FQNEAQ (reference sequence). The CDR3 contains 15 residues. As DNA, the CDR3 is TGTGCCAGCAGCTTCGGGACAGCGAACACCGGGGAGCTGTTTTTT. Protein: CASSFGTANTGELFF.

The chain combines TRBV18 with TRBJ2-1; 12 bases align to TRBD2. This CDR3 is 16 amino acids long. Germline V gene lookup returns CDR1 KGHSH and CDR2 LQKENI. The trim removed 3 bases at V and 4 bases at J, leaving 4 bases unmatched. The CDR3 is CASSPWTSGVYNEQFF. In DNA, the CDR3 is TGTGCCAGCTCACCCTGGACTAGCGGGGTGTACAATGAGCAGTTCTTC.

The sample holds one count of this clone. The V and J genes are TRBV18 and TRBJ2-2, with D uncertain. The germline V gene has CDR1 KGHSH and CDR2 LQKENI. With 3 bases removed from V and 2 bases from J, the gap between germline ends came to 10 bases. The CDR3 totals 15 residues. CDR3: CASSPTNTNTGELFF. In nucleotides, the CDR3 is TGTGCCAGCTCACCCACCAATACTAACACCGGGGAGCTGTTTTTT.

As DNA, the CDR3 is TGTGCCAGCAGCCAAGAACCCGAAGCCCCATACAATGAGCAGTTCTTC. Translating it yields CASSQEPEAPYNEQFF. The chain joins TRBV5-6 to TRBJ2-1; D unclear. Trimming pared 4 bases from V and 4 bases from J, leaving 18 bases between. CDR1 and CDR2 from the germline V gene are SGHDT and YYEEEE. The CDR3 has 16 amino acids.

This clone was detected only once. The rearrangement joins TRBV27 to TRBJ2-1; 8 bases line up with TRBD2. This CDR3 region has 15 residues. J gave up 10 bases and V 4 bases, and 12 bases lay outside the gene matches. The germline CDR1 and CDR2 sequences are MNHEY and SMNVEV (reference sequence). CDR3 sequence: CASSSLAGGWWEQFF. In DNA form, the CDR3 reads TGTGCCAGCAGTTCCCTGGCGGGAGGATGGTGGGAGCAGTTCTTC.